The sequence of this TCR beta chain was determined in a study of Ad26.COV2.S vaccination and SARS-CoV-2 variants (TCRdb year 2021). About the investigation overall: Donors in the vaccine arm were drawn from COV1001, a phase I-IIa trial of Ad26.COV2.S in healthy adults that was multicentre, randomized, double-blind and placebo-controlled. Ad26.COV2.S was given intramuscularly at 5x10^10 or 1x10^11 viral particles, as a single shot or as two shots 56 days apart. The specificity and breadth of SARS-CoV-2-reactive T cell receptors after Ad26.COV2.S vaccination were assessed by TCRbeta repertoire sequencing. The TCR-sequenced set comprised approximately 30 samples: around 20 Ad26.COV2.S vaccine recipients, 5 placebo recipients and 8 SARS-CoV-2 convalescent individuals. Participants in the trial were split at random into five groups of five each, receiving low-dose or high-dose Ad26.COV2.S once or twice, or else placebo on both occasions. Investigators did not know the trial group allocation while performing experiments and assessing outcomes. What the study reported, not specific to this receptor: The study was not powered to compare responses between vaccine doses or regimens. Ad26.COV2.S recipients had higher spike-specific TCR breadth than placebo recipients (P = 0.0014). The authors noted that total T cell responses may have been underestimated by the TCR breadth and depth analyses. After vaccination, substantial breadth of spike-specific CD8+ and CD4+ T cell responses was reported. Non-spike TCR breadth was comparable between vaccine and placebo recipients, consistent with the vaccine containing only spike.

The immunoSEQ Assay was the method used to sequence TCRbeta CDR3 regions. After extraction, genomic DNA underwent amplification by bias-controlled multiplex PCR, followed by high-throughput sequencing. Processing in the source paper ran as follows. Collapsing and filtering of sequences were performed to quantify the absolute abundance of each unique TCRbeta CDR3 region. T cell fraction was estimated by normalizing TCRbeta template counts to usable DNA, with usable DNA measured through amplification of reference genes found in all nucleated cells. Repertoire TCRs were annotated as SARS-CoV-2-specific by exact matching of V gene, CDR3 amino acid sequence and J gene to a known reactive TCR set. The reference SARS-CoV-2 TCR set was derived from MIRA and filtered for enrichment in COVID-19-positive ImmuneCODE repertoires, a step that removed public or cross-reactive TCRs. Based on the MIRA antigens, annotated TCRs were further analysed at the level of specific ORF or position within ORF. Depth was the summed frequency of annotated unique rearrangements, while breadth was defined as annotated unique rearrangements over total unique productive rearrangements. Two-sided Wilcoxon rank-sum tests were used to compare TCR breadth between groups. This is the immuneACCESS table as TCRdb keeps it, with only in-frame sequences that have V and J called. A part of the clones is gone; compared with another copy, unresolved V genes explain less than half, and the rest is unexplained. V, J and clone size were drawn from that table, and D and trimming were deduced from the DNA. Present in this sample are about 440,000 clones, about 92% of which were seen just once. The ten largest make up approximately 4.5% of the sample.

Looking up the germline V gene (reference sequence) yields CDR1 SEHNR and CDR2 FQNEAQ. The junction carries 14 bases between V and J, which are trimmed by 1 base and 5 bases respectively. The CDR3 numbers 15 residues from cysteine through phenylalanine. The read is trimmed to its CDR3 DNA, 45 bases read in frame from base 1. In light of the paper, this sample's treatment or condition label describes: around 19 received Ad26.COV2.S at low or high dose, single or two shots; 5 received placebo; per-sample allocation not given. Repertoires of vaccine and placebo recipients were sequenced from samples collected on day 63 after the first injection. In Cohort 1b, 25 adults aged 18-55 years were enrolled at a single site in Boston, USA, between 29 July and 7 August 2020. Ad26.COV2.S consisted of a replication-incompetent adenovirus type 26 vector by which a prefusion-stabilized SARS-CoV-2 spike protein from the original Wuhan strain was expressed.

On this clone: The clone's antigen remains unknown. Base qualities were left out, and no much larger clone turns up one base away.

The clonotype originates from a person aged 18-60 years who received the Ad26.COV2.S COVID-19 vaccine or a placebo. The starting material was peripheral blood, obtained in a trial of Ad26.COV2.S vaccine versus placebo. The sequence joins TRBV7-9 to TRBJ2-5; TRBD1 is perhaps the D gene, given 6 matching bases. The DNA is TGTGCCAGCAGCTTAGTACAGGGCGGCAAGGAGACCCAGTACTTC. It translates as CASSLVQGGKETQYF.